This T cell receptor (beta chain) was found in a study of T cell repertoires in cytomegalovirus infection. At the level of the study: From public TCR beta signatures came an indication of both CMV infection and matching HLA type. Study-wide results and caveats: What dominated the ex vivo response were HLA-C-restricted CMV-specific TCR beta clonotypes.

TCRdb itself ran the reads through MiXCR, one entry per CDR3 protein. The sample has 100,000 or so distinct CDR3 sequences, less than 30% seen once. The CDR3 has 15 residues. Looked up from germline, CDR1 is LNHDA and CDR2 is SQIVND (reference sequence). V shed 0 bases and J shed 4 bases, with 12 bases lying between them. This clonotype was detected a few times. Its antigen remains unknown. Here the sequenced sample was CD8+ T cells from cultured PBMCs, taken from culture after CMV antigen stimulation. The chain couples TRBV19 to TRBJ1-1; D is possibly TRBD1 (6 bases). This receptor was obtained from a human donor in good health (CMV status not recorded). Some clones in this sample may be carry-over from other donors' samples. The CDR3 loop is CASSIDPGAGTEAFF. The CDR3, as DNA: TGTGCCAGTAGTATAGACCCAGGGGCGGGCACTGAAGCTTTCTTT.